The following is a TCR beta chain sequence with its context. This clone was seen a single time. Its cognate antigen has yet to be identified. Per-base qualities were not stored, and no clone one base away is much larger. Per the germline V gene, SGHTA is the CDR1 and FQGNSA is the CDR2. The CDR3 measures 15 amino acids from cysteine to phenylalanine. The read is trimmed to its CDR3 DNA, 45 bases read in frame from base 1. V is trimmed back by 1 base and J by 3 bases, and the junction contains 6 bases that no gene match accounts for. This sample is drawn from a study of shared clonotypes between healthy human individuals (dated by TCRdb to 2020 to 2022). About the investigation overall: Two women and a few men aged 18 to 49 years were included in the cohort. For each donor, CD4 naive and CD4 memory were each run on three plates, CD8 naive on two plates, and CD8 memory on one plate. To estimate repertoire size and how much clonotype sharing occurs between individuals, the study deeply sequenced the blood TCR repertoires of five or six healthy adults. To increase sequencing depth and limit assay-specific biases, TCR repertoire library preparation and sequencing were carried out by different laboratories using diverse techniques. Each donor's leukapheresis produced roughly between about 0.9 and 9.5 billion PBMCs.

CD8 naive samples were obtained by positive selection for CCR7 among CD45RO-negative cells, yielding a CD45RA+CCR7+ population from which TemRA cells were excluded. The donors were healthy, HIV-negative adults who had no recently reported acute infections or vaccinations. Every donor was a Caucasian adult residing in Nashville, Tennessee, USA. After blood collection by leukapheresis, PBMCs were isolated using Ficoll-Histopaque density gradient centrifugation and then cryopreserved in the vapor phase of liquid nitrogen. Analytical flow cytometry was used to check the purity and quantity of every magnetically sorted T cell population. Genomic DNA was isolated from each sorted fraction and quantified by UV absorbance on a Nanodrop 2000c. Using the deep immunoSEQ assay, TCR CDR3 regions were amplified from genomic DNA by multiplex PCR. Extracted genomic DNA from each cell subset was spread evenly across all wells of several immunoSEQ 96-well plates, with each plate serving as a replicate. For sorted subsets, around 0.2 ug of genomic DNA, equivalent to around 29,000 T cell genomes, went into each replicate PCR. Purified libraries were quantified with a Qubit 3.0 fluorometer, sized on a Bioanalyzer 2100, and re-quantified with the KAPA Library Quantification kit. Every immunoSEQ 96-well plate was sequenced on a separate single-read 150-cycle Illumina NextSeq 550 flow cell. As for how the authors treated the data: Because the immunoSEQ output held only junctional sequences and lacked quality scores, the filtering could not match the filtering applied to full-length reads. To assign V/J genes and CDR3, sequences were annotated using PyIR, a Python wrapper for IgBLAST v1.9, with IMGT germline references. Any read was removed if the V/J assignment was weak (E-value above 1e-6), the CDR3 was missing, or the read contained stop codons, out-of-frame junctions, or ambiguous translated residues. V3J clonotypes were defined as sequences sharing the same inferred V gene, J gene, and CDR3 amino acid sequence. To compute the percentage overlap between repertoires, the number of shared unique clonotypes was divided by the size of the smaller repertoire. Richness of each repertoire was evaluated using RTK rarefaction, the Chao1 estimator, and Recon v2.1 estimates of unobserved clonotypes. Generation probabilities were computed with OLGA for all TCRbeta clonotypes obtained by the gDNA method from a few donors. As stored in TCRdb, this immuneACCESS dataset retains in-frame rearrangements with V and J assigned. A fraction of the clones does not appear; measured against another copy, unresolved V genes explain less than half of the discrepancy, and the remainder lacks a known reason. V and J calls and clone size follow that table, whereas D and trimming were derived from the DNA. The sample table records nearly 2 million clones; roughly 95% of these occur just once. The ten top clones hold approximately 1.2% of the sample.

Points the paper makes about the study in general: Because the study included only a small number of donors, the genetic and exposure-history diversity represented was limited. Larger estimated clonotype richness was generally found for naive subsets than for memory subsets. Compared with non-shared clonotypes, clonotypes shared by all four sorted-subset donors had higher generation probabilities. Even with the large sequencing depth, rarefaction of the sorted-subset datasets indicated that sequencing was incomplete. Pairwise subsampling indicated that sequencing depth was expected to affect the degree of clonotype sharing among donors. About 5% of naive CD4, roughly 3.6% of naive CD8, around 2.3% of memory CD4, and less than 0.45% of memory CD8 clonotypes were shared across several donors. Sampling was restricted to blood, and TCR repertoires in tissues likely differ from the TCR repertoires found in blood.

The sequence was obtained from a man aged 18 to 35 in good health. The sequenced sample was naive CD8+ T cells sorted from blood. The label giving this sample's cell subset or site can be read as: CD45RA+CCR7+. The chain employs TRBV7-2 and TRBJ2-7; 7 of the junction bases match TRBD2. The CDR3 is CASSLGFGGSYEQYF. The sequenced DNA: TGTGCCAGCAGCTTAGGTTTTGGCGGGAGCTACGAGCAGTACTTC.